This T cell receptor (beta chain) was observed in a study of blood T cell repertoires in COVID-19. Study at large: Italy, Spain and the United States were the sources of the convalescent and acute COVID-19 samples. T cells, B-cell-depleted T cells, or PBMCs supplied cDNA or gDNA.

Patients in Seattle were enrolled during active infection, then followed longitudinally. Per the authors' pipeline: Reference gene primer amplification gave estimated nucleated cell counts. TCRdb's copy holds only in-frame clones and misses some; the assay was immunoSEQ multiplex PCR. The V and J calls and the clone size are those of that table, but D and trimming were determined from the DNA. The profile shows some 350,000 clones, approximately 88% of them singletons. Germline CDR1 MNHNY, CDR2 SVGAGI (reference sequence). The J segment lost 7 bases and the V segment lost 5 bases, leaving 9 bases of the junction unmatched. This CDR3 has 16 amino acids. A single count supports this clone.

The specimen was peripheral blood. The chain recombines TRBV6-6 with TRBJ2-2; 11 bases line up with TRBD1. The source of this sequence is a woman aged 30 to 39 with COVID-19, enrolled during active disease. The CDR3 is CASSRGTGGRGGELFF. In DNA form, the CDR3 reads TGTGCCAGCAGTAGGGGGACAGGGGGAAGGGGCGGGGAGCTGTTTTTT.